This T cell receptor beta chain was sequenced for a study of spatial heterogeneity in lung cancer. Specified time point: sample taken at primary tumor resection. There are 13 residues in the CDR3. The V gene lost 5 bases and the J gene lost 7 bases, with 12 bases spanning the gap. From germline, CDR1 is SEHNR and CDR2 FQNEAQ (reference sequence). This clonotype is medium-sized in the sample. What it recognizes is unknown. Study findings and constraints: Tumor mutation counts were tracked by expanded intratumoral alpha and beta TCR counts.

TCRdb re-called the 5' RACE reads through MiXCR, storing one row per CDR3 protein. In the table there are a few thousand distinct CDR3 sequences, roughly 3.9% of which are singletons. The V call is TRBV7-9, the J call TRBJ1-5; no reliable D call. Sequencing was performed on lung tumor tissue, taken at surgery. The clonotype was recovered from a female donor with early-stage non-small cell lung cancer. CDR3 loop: CASSPEVEQPQHF. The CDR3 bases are TGTGCCAGCAGCCCCGAGGTGGAGCAGCCCCAGCATTTT. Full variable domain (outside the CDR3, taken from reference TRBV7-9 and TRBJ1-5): DTGVSQNPRHKITKRGQNVTFRCDPISEHNRLYWYRQTLGQGPEFLTYFQNEAQLEKSRLLSDRFSAERPKGSFSTLEIQRTEQGDSAMYLCASSPEVEQPQHFGDGTRLSIL.